A selection of T cell receptor beta chains follows, all from one sample in a study of B cell selection in AIRE deficiency. The data were produced by immunoSEQ multiplex PCR, yet TCRdb's version contains in-frame clones alone and is incomplete. Here the sample spans fewer than 30,000 clones, nearly 97% being singletons. The sequencing sample was made of CD4+CD127+ conventional T cells sorted from PBMCs. Source of these receptors: a human donor in good health. Both conserved end residues are part of each CDR3. A D gene is named only where the DNA matches it firmly. Clone size, where shown, is once, few, many, or a class for clones that have expanded.

>TRBJ1-1|NA|TRBV2|NA
TGTGCCAGCAATTCCTTGGGGGCGACCACTGAAGCTTTCTTT
CASNSLGATTEAFF
>TRBJ2-5|NA|TRBV25-1|TRBD2
TGTGCCAGCAGTGACCGACTAGCGGGAGGGGAGACCCAGTACTTC
CASSDRLAGGETQYF
>TRBJ2-2|NA|TRBV19|NA
TGTGCCACCACGAAACTCTTCGAAACCGGGGAGCTGTTTTTT
CATTKLFETGELFF
>TRBJ1-6|once|TRBV5-6|TRBD1
TGTGCCAGCAGCTCCGAAATGACAGGGAAGAGGAATTCACCCCTCCACTTT
CASSSEMTGKRNSPLHF
>TRBJ2-7|NA|TRBV9|NA
TGTGCCAGCAGCGTGGGCTCCACCGGGACTCTCCCCTACGAGCAGTACTTC
CASSVGSTGTLPYEQYF
>TRBJ2-5|NA|TRBV30|TRBD2
TGTGCCTGGAGTGTACAAGGCGGGAGGGGGGAGACCCAGTACTTC
CAWSVQGGRGETQYF
>TRBJ2-7|NA|TRBV11-2|TRBD1
TGTGCCAGCAGTTTAGACAGGGGGGCCCCCTACGAGCAGTACTTC
CASSLDRGAPYEQYF
>TRBJ1-2|once|TRBV19|TRBD1
TGTGCCAGTAGTATAAGGGGACAGACGTATGGCTACACCTTC
CASSIRGQTYGYTF
>TRBJ2-3|NA|TRBV5-1|NA
TGCGCCAGCAGCTTGCCTAGGAACACAGATACGCAGTATTTT
CASSLPRNTDTQYF
>TRBJ1-2|NA|TRBV4-3|NA
TGCGCCGCGGACAGCTACTACACCTTC
CAADSYYTF
>TRBJ1-1|NA|TRBV11-2|TRBD1
TGTGCCAGCAGCCTGGGGACAGGGGGCAGGGACACTGAAGCTTTCTTT
CASSLGTGGRDTEAFF
>TRBJ2-1|NA|TRBV10-1|NA
TGCGCCAGCAGTGAGAGCCCCCGCTCCTACAATGAGCAGTTCTTC
CASSESPRSYNEQFF
>TRBJ2-1|NA|TRBV2|NA
TGTGCCAGCAGTGAAGACAGCCATCTATCTAATGAGCAGTTCTTC
CASSEDSHLSNEQFF
>TRBJ1-6|NA|TRBV5-6|NA
TGTGCCAGCAGCTTGGAAAGAAGTAATTCACCCCTCCACTTT
CASSLERSNSPLHF
>TRBJ2-7|NA|TRBV9|NA
TGTGCCAGCAGCGTCGGGACGGCGAGCTTCTACGAGCAGTACTTC
CASSVGTASFYEQYF
>TRBJ1-1|NA|TRBV11-2|NA
TGTGCCACCGGGAGCAAAATGTTGAACACTGAAGCTTTCTTT
CATGSKMLNTEAFF
>TRBJ1-5|NA|TRBV7-8|NA
TGTGCCAGCAGCTTAATATGGGGTGATGGGATTAGCAATCAGCCCCAGCATTTT
CASSLIWGDGISNQPQHF
>TRBJ1-1|NA|TRBV5-1|NA
TGCGCCAGCAGCTTGGGTACAGGGCTTACTGAAGCTTTCTTT
CASSLGTGLTEAFF
>TRBJ2-3|NA|TRBV7-7|TRBD2
TGTGCCAGCAGCCTGGGACTAGCGGGGACAGATACGCAGTATTTT
CASSLGLAGTDTQYF
>TRBJ1-4|few|TRBV4-2|NA
TGTGCCAGCAGCCAAGCGGGAGATAATGAAAAACTGTTTTTT
CASSQAGDNEKLFF
>TRBJ2-2|few|TRBV5-5|NA
TGTGCCAGCAGCTTGGACAGGGTCGGGGAGCTGTTTTTT
CASSLDRVGELFF
>TRBJ2-3|NA|TRBV11-1|NA
TGTGCCAGCAGCATTTACACAGATACGCAGTATTTT
CASSIYTDTQYF
>TRBJ1-1|NA|TRBV11-2|NA
TGTGCCAGCAGCTTAGTAACGGGCACTGAAGCTTTCTTT
CASSLVTGTEAFF
>TRBJ1-1|NA|TRBV6-5|TRBD1
TGTGCCAGCAGGCCTGGACAGGGGAACACTGAAGCTTTCTTT
CASRPGQGNTEAFF
>TRBJ1-5|NA|TRBV5-5|TRBD1
TGTGCCAGCAGCTTGCGGGACAGAACAACAAATAGCAATCAGCCCCAGCATTTT
CASSLRDRTTNSNQPQHF
>TRBJ2-7|NA|TRBV6-1|NA
TGTGCCAGCAGTGAAGCGCCGTCGTGGGGGCGGCACGAGCAGTACTTC
CASSEAPSWGRHEQYF
>TRBJ1-2|NA|TRBV5-1|NA
TGCGCCAGCAGCTTGGCAGGGGTCAACTATGGCTACACCTTC
CASSLAGVNYGYTF
>TRBJ2-7|NA|TRBV19|TRBD2
TGTGCCAGTAGTGCGGGAGGGGAAGCCTACGAGCAGTACTTC
CASSAGGEAYEQYF
>TRBJ2-6|NA|TRBV5-4|NA
TGTGCCAGCAGCCTGGTGGTCCCTGGGGCCAACGTCCTGACTTTC
CASSLVVPGANVLTF
>TRBJ2-5|NA|TRBV5-1|NA
TGCGCCAGCAGCTTGCGGACCCGCCCAGAAGAGACCCAGTACTTC
CASSLRTRPEETQYF
>TRBJ2-7|NA|TRBV7-9|NA
TGTGCCAGCAGCCAGACCGACCGCTACGAGCAGTACTTC
CASSQTDRYEQYF
>TRBJ2-3|few|TRBV5-1|NA
TGCGCCAGCAGCTTGGCCACCCTAGAAACAGATACGCAGTATTTT
CASSLATLETDTQYF
>TRBJ2-1|NA|TRBV9|TRBD2
TGTGCCAGCAGCGTAAATAGCGGGAGTAACAATGAGCAGTTCTTC
CASSVNSGSNNEQFF
>TRBJ2-4|NA|TRBV7-9|NA
TGTGCCAGCAAAACTATCAAGGGAGACAAAAACATTCAGTACTTC
CASKTIKGDKNIQYF
>TRBJ2-1|NA|TRBV27|NA
TGTGCCAGCAGTTACCGTGGAGAGCTCAATGAGCAGTTCTTC
CASSYRGELNEQFF
>TRBJ2-1|once|TRBV6-1|NA
TGTGCCAGCAGTGAAGCCCCCGTTAGGCCCTACAATGAGCAGTTCTTC
CASSEAPVRPYNEQFF
>TRBJ1-5|NA|TRBV11-2|NA
TGTGCCAGCAGCTTAAGCTACAGGGATCAGCCCCAGCATTTT
CASSLSYRDQPQHF
>TRBJ2-2|NA|TRBV4-2|NA
TGTGCCAGCAGCTTGGTGGGAAGGGATCACACCGGGGAGCTGTTTTTT
CASSLVGRDHTGELFF
>TRBJ1-5|once|TRBV7-3|TRBD1
TGTGCCAGCAGCCTCCTCAGTAGACAGGGGAGGCAGCCCCAGCATTTT
CASSLLSRQGRQPQHF
>TRBJ1-2|NA|TRBV7-9|NA
TGTGCCAGCAGCCCCCCGGGTTACGGCTACACCTTC
CASSPPGYGYTF
>TRBJ1-2|NA|TRBV5-6|NA
TGTGCCAGCAGCCAGGCGTTAGCTAACTATGGCTACACCTTC
CASSQALANYGYTF
>TRBJ1-5|NA|TRBV4-1|NA
TGCGCCAGCAGCCAAGAGAGACATCAGCCCCAGCATTTT
CASSQERHQPQHF
>TRBJ2-7|NA|TRBV11-2|TRBD2
TGTGCCAGCAGCCCCCTCGGACTAGCCCGGGACGGCGAGCAGTACTTC
CASSPLGLARDGEQYF
>TRBJ2-7|NA|TRBV28|NA
TGTGCCAGCAGCCTACTTCGTGGCGAGCAGTACTTC
CASSLLRGEQYF
>TRBJ1-5|NA|TRBV28|NA
TGTGCCAGCAGCCCATTGACAGGCCCGCGTAGCAATCAGCCCCAGCATTTT
CASSPLTGPRSNQPQHF
>TRBJ1-1|NA|TRBV14|TRBD1
TGTGCCAGCAGCCCGATGACAGGGCCCACTGAAGCTTTCTTT
CASSPMTGPTEAFF
>TRBJ1-2|NA|TRBV6-5|NA
TGTGCCAGCAGTTACTCAGGGTTGGATGGCTACACCTTC
CASSYSGLDGYTF
>TRBJ1-4|once|TRBV5-6|TRBD1
TGTGCCAGCAGCTCCACAGGGGTGCCTAATGAAAAACTGTTTTTT
CASSSTGVPNEKLFF
>TRBJ1-4|NA|TRBV7-9|TRBD1
TGTGCCAGCAGCTCGACAGGGGGAGGTGAAAAACTGTTTTTT
CASSSTGGGEKLFF
>TRBJ2-7|NA|TRBV19|NA
TGTGCCAGTAGTATAAGGGGGGGCGAGCAGTACTTC
CASSIRGGEQYF
>TRBJ1-2|NA|TRBV10-3|NA
TGTGCCATCCCCGGACACGTCTATGGCTACACCTTC
CAIPGHVYGYTF
>TRBJ2-7|few|TRBV2|TRBD2
TGTGCCAGCAGAACCGGGACTAGCGGATGGATAGAGCAGTACTTC
CASRTGTSGWIEQYF
>TRBJ2-7|NA|TRBV10-3|TRBD2
TGTGCCATCAGTGAGTCGGGAGGGTACGAGCAGTACTTC
CAISESGGYEQYF
>TRBJ2-1|NA|TRBV4-1|NA
TGCGCCAGCAGCCACCACGGACTTTTCAGCTCCTACAATGAGCAGTTCTTC
CASSHHGLFSSYNEQFF
>TRBJ2-7|NA|TRBV18|NA
TGTGCCAGCTCACCCGGGACCACAAACTACGAGCAGTACTTC
CASSPGTTNYEQYF